This TCR beta chain was found in a study of response to subunit inactivated influenza vaccine. Via MiXCR, TCRdb re-called the RT-PCR reads, giving one row per CDR3 protein. The table records 550,000 to 600,000 distinct CDR3 sequences, about 12% of them present only once. The germline V and J ends were trimmed by 3 bases and 2 bases, with 11 bases remaining between them. The germline V gene has CDR1 DFQATT and CDR2 SNEGSKA (reference sequence). The CDR3 runs to 14 residues. The chain recombines TRBV20-1 with TRBJ1-3; D may be TRBD1 (6 bases). This TCR came from a man aged 50-59 years who received an inactivated influenza vaccine. This sample comprised PBMCs from blood, obtained on the day of vaccination. CDR3 in amino acids: CSARDSFPGNTIYF. The DNA for the CDR3 is TGCAGTGCTAGGGACAGCTTCCCTGGAAACACCATATATTTT.